The 28 T cell receptor beta chains below were found in one sample sequenced in a study of T cell responses to AZD1222 COVID-19 vaccine. The assay was immunoSEQ multiplex PCR, and TCRdb's table has in-frame clones only and misses some. The sample holds around 180,000 clones; 88% are singletons and the top ten take approximately 0.5%. Material: peripheral blood, obtained on day 0 of AZD1222 vaccination. These receptors originate from an adult in good health.

The chain is built from TRBV27 and TRBJ2-7; 9 bases match TRBD2. Germline CDR1 reads MNHEY; CDR2 reads SMNVEV (reference sequence). Trimming cost V 2 bases and J 9 bases; bases outside gene matches: 5. This CDR3 is built from 13 residues. CDR3 DNA: TGTGCCAGCAGTTTAGGCGGGAGGGAGGGGCAGTACTTC. It codes for CASSLGGREGQYF.

The genes are TRBV6-5 and TRBJ1-2; D ambiguous. This CDR3 comprises 11 residues. The germline V gene has CDR1 MNHEY and CDR2 SVGAGI. Trimming cost V 6 bases and J 7 bases, with 9 bases left between them. CDR3 loop: CASREFSGYTF. As DNA, the CDR3 is TGTGCCAGCAGGGAGTTCTCTGGCTACACCTTC.

As to this clone: Other nucleotide sequences in the sample specify the same CDR3. The rearrangement joins TRBV11-3 to TRBJ2-7; the match to TRBD2 covers 11 bases. The CDR3 length is 14 residues. Germline CDR1 and CDR2: SGHNT and YENEEA. Trimming removed 2 bases from V and 4 bases from J; junction bases left unmatched: 1. The CDR3 DNA reads TGTGCCAGCAGCTTAACTAGCGGGAGTTACGAGCAGTACTTC. It codes for CASSLTSGSYEQYF.

The chain's CDR3 is CASSQAAVGYEQYF. CDR3 bases: TGCGCCAGCAGCCAGGCTGCAGTGGGTTACGAGCAGTACTTC. V is TRBV4-3 and J is TRBJ2-7; D gene uncertain. Germline V lookup: CDR1 LGHNA, CDR2 YSLEER. Trimming left V 3 bases short and J 4 bases short, with 13 bases between. The CDR3 is 14 residues long.

The rearrangement joins TRBV27 to TRBJ2-3; D is perhaps TRBD2 (5 bases). The CDR3 is 12 amino acids. The V gene's germline CDR1 is MNHEY and CDR2 SMNVEV (reference sequence). V lost 8 bases to trimming and J lost 2 bases, with 8 bases between them. DNA for the CDR3: TGTGCCAGCCGGACTTCCACAGATACGCAGTATTTT. Its translation: CASRTSTDTQYF.

The chain links TRBV4-1 to TRBJ2-2, with TRBD2 identical over 10 bases. This CDR3 is built from 16 residues. Germline loops: CDR1 MGHRA, CDR2 YSYEKL. The junction had 6 bases not matched to a gene; V was cut back by 8 bases and J by 0 bases. For the CDR3, the DNA is TGCGCCAGCCGAGTAGCGGGGGGAACGAACACCGGGGAGCTGTTTTTT. The encoded protein is CASRVAGGTNTGELFF.

The chain has TRBV7-9 and TRBJ1-4; 11 bases line up with TRBD1. In germline, CDR1 is SEHNR, CDR2 FQNEAQ (reference sequence). The junction had 7 bases not matched to a gene; V was cut back by 5 bases and J by 5 bases. This CDR3 is 16 amino acids long. CDR3 loop: CASSPARTGGNEKLFF. The CDR3, as DNA: TGTGCCAGCAGCCCTGCCCGGACAGGGGGCAATGAAAAACTGTTTTTT.

This chain connects TRBV12-3 or TRBV12-4 to TRBJ2-1; D is ambiguous. Trimming cost V 4 bases and J 5 bases, with 6 bases left between them. The CDR3 is 12 residues long. The CDR3 protein is CASSWLNNEQFF. DNA for the CDR3: TGTGCCAGCAGTTGGCTTAACAATGAGCAGTTCTTC.

J is TRBJ2-7 and V is TRBV19, with 11 bases matching TRBD2. With 5 bases clipped from V and 4 bases from J, the junction kept 4 bases outside the gene matches. Germline V gene sequence: CDR1 LNHDA, CDR2 SQIVND (reference sequence). The CDR3 is 14 residues long. CDR3 sequence reads: CASSEASGRYEQYF. In nucleotides, the CDR3 is TGTGCCAGTAGTGAGGCTAGCGGGAGGTACGAGCAGTACTTC.

The genes are TRBV14 and TRBJ1-2; the D is unclear. The CDR3 loop spans 14 amino acids. The germline V gene has CDR1 SGHDN and CDR2 FVKESK. The V end lost 1 base, the J end lost 4 bases, and 10 bases lay between the germline ends. The CDR3 spells CASSQGTEIYGYTF. In nucleotides, the CDR3 is TGTGCCAGCAGCCAAGGGACGGAAATCTATGGCTACACCTTC.

The chain couples TRBV7-2 to TRBJ2-3, with 8 positions matching TRBD1. Germline V gives CDR1 SGHTA, CDR2 FQGNSA. Losses at the gene ends were 4 bases for V and 6 bases for J; bases not matched to a gene: 3. The CDR3 totals 13 residues. The CDR3 is CASSSTGGDTQYF. CDR3 coding DNA: TGTGCCAGCAGCTCAACAGGGGGGGATACGCAGTATTTT.

This chain connects TRBV23-1 to TRBJ1-1; D remains unclear. TRBV23-1 is an ORF; its function is uncertain. This CDR3 has 19 residues. V gave up 3 bases and J gave up 0 bases, with 23 bases separating them. The CDR3 DNA is TGCGCCAGCAGTCAGGTTCGGCGTGAACAGCCTGGGGTGAACACTGAAGCTTTCTTT. Its translation is CASSQVRREQPGVNTEAFF.

The chain joins TRBV19 to TRBJ2-7; D is uncertain. This CDR3 comprises 14 residues. V lost 5 bases and J 3 bases, leaving 14 bases between the germline ends. Germline lookup yields CDR1 LNHDA and CDR2 SQIVND (reference sequence). The CDR3: CASSPLQNHYEQYF. The CDR3 region has the DNA TGTGCCAGTAGTCCTCTACAGAACCACTACGAGCAGTACTTC.

This chain connects TRBV10-2 to TRBJ2-7; tentatively, D is TRBD2 (6 bases). Germline CDR1 and CDR2: WSHSY and SAAADI. V was shortened by 8 bases and J by 3 bases, with 17 bases between the two germline ends. The CDR3 contains 14 residues. The CDR3 bases are TGCGCCAGCTCCGGGGGTTTCCCCAACTACGAGCAGTACTTC. It codes for CASSGGFPNYEQYF.

The rearrangement links TRBV11-2 to TRBJ1-4, with D unclear. Germline CDR1 and CDR2: SGHAT and FQNNGV. CDR3 length equals 12 residues. Trimming removed 6 bases at V and 10 bases at J, with 12 bases between. Here the CDR3 reads CASRFRTGKLFF. CDR3 nucleotide sequence: TGTGCCAGCAGGTTTAGGACGGGAAAACTGTTTTTT.

The J gene is TRBJ1-2, the V gene TRBV6-5; no clear D gene. The germline V gene has CDR1 MNHEY and CDR2 SVGAGI. The germline V and J ends were trimmed by 6 bases and 8 bases, with 16 bases remaining between them. The CDR3 length is 13 residues. CDR3 in amino acids: CASSPPAVGGYTF. In nucleotides, the CDR3 is TGTGCCAGCAGCCCCCCCGCAGTTGGGGGCTACACCTTC.

The CDR3 DNA reads TGTGCTAGTGGTTTGGTAGCGGGGTATGGGGAGCAGTACTTC. It is translated as CASGLVAGYGEQYF. The genes are TRBV12-5 and TRBJ2-7; 7 bases map to TRBD2. There are 14 residues in the CDR3. With V trimmed by 0 bases and J by 7 bases, 6 bases remained unmatched. CDR1 is LGHNT and CDR2 is FRNRAP in the germline V gene.

The chain employs TRBV9 and TRBJ1-1, with D perhaps matching TRBD1 (6 bases). Looked up from germline, CDR1 is SGDLS and CDR2 is YYNGEE. The CDR3 length is 10 residues. V dropped 7 bases and J dropped 10 bases, with 11 bases sitting between them. CDR3 DNA sequence: TGTGCCAGCGGGGGCAATGTAGCTTTCTTT. Its protein product is CASGGNVAFF.

Concerning this clone itself: Other DNA sequences in this specimen translate into the identical CDR3. The chain links TRBV27 to TRBJ2-2; 7 bases line up with TRBD2. Unmatched junction bases numbered 14, after V lost 4 bases and J lost 0 bases. Germline loops: CDR1 MNHEY, CDR2 SMNVEV (reference sequence). The CDR3 spans 19 residues. CDR3 sequence: CASSSTRGTGGSNTGELFF. CDR3 DNA sequence: TGTGCCAGCAGTTCAACACGGGGGACCGGGGGGTCGAACACCGGGGAGCTGTTTTTT.

The gene calls are TRBV20-1 and TRBJ2-3, with D hard to call. Trimming left V 6 bases short and J 6 bases short, with 7 bases between. The CDR3 consists of 10 residues. Germline V gives CDR1 DFQATT, CDR2 SNEGSKA (reference sequence). The CDR3 bases are TGCAGTGCCACACGGGATACGCAGTATTTT. The encoded protein is CSATRDTQYF.

The V gene is TRBV19, the J gene TRBJ2-1, with D possibly matching TRBD2 (6 bases). This CDR3 has 14 residues. The V gene lost 1 base and the J gene lost 5 bases, with 9 bases spanning the gap. Germline assignment: CDR1 LNHDA and CDR2 SQIVND (reference sequence). CDR3 loop: CASSIVSGHNEQFF. DNA for the CDR3: TGTGCCAGTAGTATAGTTAGCGGTCACAATGAGCAGTTCTTC.

This chain uses TRBV6-5 with TRBJ1-2, with a tentative D call TRBD1 (6 bases). CDR1 is MNHEY, CDR2 SVGAGI, per germline. The ends were cut back, 6 bases at V and 6 bases at J, with 14 bases in the middle. The CDR3 is made up of 13 amino acids. Written as DNA, the CDR3 is TGTGCCAGCAGGATACAGGGCACGCATGGCTACACCTTC. Its translation is CASRIQGTHGYTF.

The chain combines TRBV30 with TRBJ1-2; D call uncertain. This CDR3 contains 13 residues. Looked up from germline, CDR1 is GTSNPN and CDR2 is SVGIG (reference sequence). V was pared by 3 bases and J by 8 bases, with 16 bases between. The CDR3 is CAWSAFMRPGYTF. CDR3 in DNA: TGTGCCTGGAGCGCATTTATGAGGCCCGGCTACACCTTC.

This clone was recorded a few times. The genes are TRBV3-1 (or the pseudogene TRBV3-2) and TRBJ1-1; D perhaps matches TRBD1 (5 bases). This CDR3 is 15 amino acids long. The V end was cut by 4 bases, the J end by 6 bases, with 18 bases between. The germline V gene encodes CDR1 LGHDT and CDR2 YNNKEL (reference sequence). CDR3: CASSPQGGAKAEAFF. CDR3 DNA: TGTGCCAGCAGCCCCCAGGGTGGGGCAAAGGCTGAAGCTTTCTTT.

This clone was seen once. The rearrangement uses TRBV2 and TRBJ1-6; possible D gene TRBD1, 6 bases. CDR1 SNHLY and CDR2 FYNNEI come from the germline V gene. V lost 6 bases and J 10 bases, leaving 19 bases between the germline ends. The CDR3 has 15 residues. CDR3 coding DNA: TGTGCCAGCAGGAGCGAAGGGGGTATTAGATCACCCCTCCACTTT. Its protein is CASRSEGGIRSPLHF.

This clone showed up just once. The rearrangement links TRBV7-2 to TRBJ2-7; perhaps TRBD1 as D (6 bases). Trimming shortened V by 1 base and J by 0 bases, and 10 bases separated the two germline ends. Germline CDR1 is SGHTA and CDR2 is FQGNSA. This CDR3 is built from 15 residues. The CDR3 nucleotides are TGTGCCAGCAGCTTAGTGGGGGACACCTCCTACGAGCAGTACTTC. Its translation is CASSLVGDTSYEQYF.

This chain uses TRBV19 with TRBJ2-6; 9 bases are a match to TRBD1. The CDR3 totals 18 residues. CDR1 is LNHDA and CDR2 is SQIVND in the germline V gene (reference sequence). With V trimmed by 10 bases and J by 7 bases, 20 bases remained unmatched. CDR3 region: CATARPTGGGKGANVLTF. The CDR3 region has the DNA TGTGCCACCGCAAGGCCTACAGGGGGCGGCAAGGGAGCCAACGTCCTGACTTTC.

This sequence joins TRBV28 and TRBJ1-2; D unresolved. In germline, CDR1 is MDHEN, CDR2 SYDVKM. The CDR3 runs to 12 residues. V was pared by 7 bases and J by 3 bases, with 9 bases between. CDR3 sequence (DNA): TGTGCCAGCAAGAGACAACACTATGGCTACACCTTC. Its translation is CASKRQHYGYTF.